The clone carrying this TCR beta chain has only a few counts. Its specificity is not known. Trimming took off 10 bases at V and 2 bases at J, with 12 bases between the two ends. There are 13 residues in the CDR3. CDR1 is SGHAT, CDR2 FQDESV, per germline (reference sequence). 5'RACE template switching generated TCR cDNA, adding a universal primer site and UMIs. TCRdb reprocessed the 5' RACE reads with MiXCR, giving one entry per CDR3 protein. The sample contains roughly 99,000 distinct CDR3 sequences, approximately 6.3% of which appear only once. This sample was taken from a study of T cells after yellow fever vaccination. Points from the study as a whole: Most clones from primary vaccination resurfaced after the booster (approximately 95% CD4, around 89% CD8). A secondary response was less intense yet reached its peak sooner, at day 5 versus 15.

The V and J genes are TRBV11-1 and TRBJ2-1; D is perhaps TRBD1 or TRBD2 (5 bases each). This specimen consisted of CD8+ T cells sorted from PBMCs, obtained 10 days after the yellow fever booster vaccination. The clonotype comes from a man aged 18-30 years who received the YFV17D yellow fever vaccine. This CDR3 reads CATGRKAYNEQFF. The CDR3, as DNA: TGTGCCACGGGACGCAAAGCCTACAATGAGCAGTTCTTC.